The next 26 T cell receptor beta chains were all read from a single sample in a study of T cells in Graves' hyperthyroidism and ophthalmopathy. TCR beta CDR3 region amplification was performed from RNA transcripts. HTBI primers were employed in a first-round RT-PCR of the TCR CDR3. TCRdb recomputed calls from the multiplex PCR reads with MiXCR, one row per CDR3 protein. The sample yields about 570,000 distinct CDR3 sequences, about half seen once. Sequencing was carried out using peripheral blood or thyroid tissue (not recorded which). The receptor source for this set is an adult woman with Graves' disease, either hyperthyroidism or ophthalmopathy (not recorded which).

The rearrangement joins TRBV10-3 to TRBJ2-2; 7 positions match TRBD1. Trimming removed 8 bases from V and 6 bases from J; junction bases left unmatched: 15. Germline values: CDR1 ENHRY, CDR2 SYGVKD. This CDR3 region has 16 residues. CDR3 sequence (DNA): TGTGCCATCGCTGACAGGGCGCGGAGGTTAGCCGGGGAGCTGTTTTTT. This encodes CAIADRARRLAGELFF.

There are many counts of this clonotype. The chain carries TRBV29-1 and TRBJ2-6; the match to TRBD1 covers 9 bases. V lost 1 base and J lost 4; bases outside the gene matches: 8. This CDR3 region has 17 residues. Germline loops: CDR1 SQVTM, CDR2 ANQGSEA. The DNA of the CDR3 is TGCAGCGTTGAAGGGGGACAGGGTTGGAGAGGGGCCAACGTCCTGACTTTC. It specifies CSVEGGQGWRGANVLTF.

The chain joins TRBV7-9 to TRBJ1-2; TRBD1 might be the D (6 bases). The CDR3 consists of 13 residues. Trimming shortened V by 3 bases and J by 5 bases, and 10 bases separated the two germline ends. CDR1 is SEHNR and CDR2 is FQNEAQ in the germline V gene (reference sequence). CDR3 DNA: TGTGCCAGCAGCTTCCTGGACAGATATGGCTACACCTTC. Translation gives CASSFLDRYGYTF.

The count of this clonotype is one. The limits of the CDR3 on the DNA are not certain, so only TCRdb's listed CDR3 is given. V and J are TRBV7-9 and TRBJ1-1. CDR1 is SEHNR, CDR2 FQNEAQ, per germline (reference sequence). The CDR3 has 18 amino acids, counting both end residues. This CDR3 is CASSFYICSAPENTEAFF.

This clonotype was counted only a few times. The genes are TRBV18 and TRBJ1-2; no reliable D call. Trimming left V 0 bases short and J 2 bases short, with 7 bases between. This CDR3 is built from 14 residues. In germline, CDR1 is KGHSH, CDR2 LQKENI. CDR3 protein: CASSPPSANYGYTF. The DNA for the CDR3 is TGTGCCAGCTCACCACCGTCAGCCAACTATGGCTACACCTTC. The variable domain in full, with the rest retrieved from reference TRBV18 and TRBJ1-2, is NAGVMQNPRHLVRRRGQEARLRCSPMKGHSHVYWYRQLPEEGLKFMVYLQKENIIDESGMPKERFSAEFPKEGPSILRIQQVVRGDSAAYFCASSPPSANYGYTFGSGTRLTVV.

About this clonotype: It is unclear where the CDR3 begins or ends on the DNA, so no DNA is shown, and the CDR3 is as TCRdb lists it. The chain joins TRBV7-2 to TRBJ1-4; the D call of TRBD1 is as the table states it, not checked on the DNA. The V gene's germline CDR1 is SGHTA and CDR2 FQGNSA. With termini counted, the CDR3 has 14 amino acids. The CDR3: CASSLAWGALNCFF.

In its sample, this clonotype was seen many times. The rearrangement joins TRBV5-1 to TRBJ1-5; D is undetermined. Trimming pared 1 base from V and 4 bases from J, leaving 6 bases between. Germline loops: CDR1 SGHRS, CDR2 YFSETQ. CDR3 length: 13 residues. The CDR3 spells CASSLTQNQPQHF. For the CDR3, the DNA is TGCGCCAGCAGCTTGACACAAAATCAGCCCCAGCATTTT.

Comments on this clonotype: Relative to the germline gene, one junction end is altered; a read error may explain this. The V call is TRBV5-1, the J call TRBJ2-2, with TRBD2 identical over 11 bases. This CDR3 region has 14 residues. CDR1 SGHRS and CDR2 YFSETQ come from the germline V gene. The CDR3 DNA is TGCGCCAGCAGCTGGGGACTAGCGGACAATGAGCAGTTTTTT. The encoded protein is CASSWGLADNEQFF.

The chain carries TRBV19 and TRBJ2-6; TRBD1 is a possible D gene (6 bases). This CDR3 has 15 amino acids. Germline V CDR1 and CDR2: LNHDA, SQIVND (reference sequence). Trimming pared 5 bases from V and 2 bases from J, leaving 10 bases between. The CDR3 coding sequence is TGTGCCAGTAGTCCACAGGGCCCTGGGGCCAACGTCCTGACTTTC. Translating it yields CASSPQGPGANVLTF.

This clonotype has at least ten counts. V and J are TRBV4-2 and TRBJ2-7, with TRBD1 matching 7 bases. The junction had 15 bases not matched to a gene; V was cut back by 4 bases and J by 0 bases. Per the germline V gene, CDR1 is LGHNA and CDR2 is YNFKEQ. This CDR3 has 18 residues. CDR3 amino acids: CASSLTTIGTAYSYEQYF. CDR3 sequence (DNA): TGTGCCAGCAGCCTTACTACAATCGGGACAGCCTACTCCTACGAGCAGTACTTC.

This clonotype came up many times. CDR3 amino acids: CASSPTGMRETQYF. In DNA, the CDR3 is TGTGCCAGCAGCCCGACAGGGATGCGAGAGACCCAGTACTTC. This chain links TRBV11-1 with TRBJ2-5, with TRBD1 matching over 7 bases. The CDR3 sequence is 14 residues long. J lost 4 bases, V lost 5 bases, and 7 bases had no gene match. The germline V gene encodes CDR1 SGHAT and CDR2 FQDESV (reference sequence).

In this sample, this clonotype turned up many times. The rearrangement joins TRBV6-1 to TRBJ1-5; D is uncertain. V gave up 5 bases and J gave up 2 bases, with 13 bases separating them. The CDR3 totals 15 residues. Per the germline V gene, CDR1 is MNHNS and CDR2 is SASEGT. CDR3 nucleotides: TGTGCCAGCAGTCCTATGGTTTATGGCAATCAGCCCCAGCATTTT. It is translated as CASSPMVYGNQPQHF.

This clonotype appeared a few times. The rearrangement uses TRBV7-3 and TRBJ2-5; D perhaps matches TRBD2 (7 bases). Trimming left V 5 bases short and J 5 bases short, with 18 bases between. Germline V gene lookup returns CDR1 SGHTA and CDR2 FQGTGA. The CDR3 has 15 residues. The CDR3 nucleotides read TGTGCCAGCAGCCCAAGGGGGGGGGTCCAGGAGACCCAGTACTTC. Translated: CASSPRGGVQETQYF.

The sample holds a few counts of this clonotype. The chain employs TRBV29-1 and TRBJ2-3; possibly TRBD2 for D (5 bases). The CDR3 has 11 amino acids. V gave up 7 bases and J gave up 6 bases, with 11 bases separating them. Germline V gives CDR1 SQVTM, CDR2 ANQGSEA. CDR3 bases: TGCAGCGCCGCTCCGGGGGATACGCAGTATTTT. Amino acids: CSAAPGDTQYF.

This clonotype was seen at least ten times. The DNA for the CDR3 is TGTGCCAGCAGCTTGAAAAGCTATGGCTACACCTTC. This codes for CASSLKSYGYTF. The chain has TRBV5-6 and TRBJ1-2; no clear D. V shed 1 base and J shed 4 bases, with 5 bases lying between them. Per the germline V gene, CDR1 is SGHDT and CDR2 is YYEEEE. CDR3 length: 12 residues.

Turning to this clonotype: The junction and the germline gene differ at one end; a read error may be behind it. The chain combines TRBV11-2 with TRBJ2-7; perhaps D is TRBD1 or TRBD2 (5 bases each). The CDR3 sequence is 13 residues long. The germline V gene encodes CDR1 SGHAT and CDR2 FQNNGV. CDR3 coding DNA: TGTGCCAGCAGTTTAGAGGGGAGTAACGAGCAGTACTTC. Amino acids: CASSLEGSNEQYF.

For this clonotype: Just one base apart from a much larger clone, this may be a read error. The chain recombines TRBV7-2 with TRBJ2-6; tentative D call: TRBD2 (7 bases). This CDR3 has 16 amino acids. CDR1 is SGHTA, CDR2 FQGNSA, per germline. CDR3 DNA: TGTGCCGGCAGCCACTACGGGGGGCCTGGGGCCAACGTCCTGACTTTC. Translating gives CAGSHYGGPGANVLTF.

The V and J genes are TRBV10-3 and TRBJ1-3; D unclear. Germline loops: CDR1 ENHRY, CDR2 SYGVKD. Trimming left V 0 bases short and J 6 bases short, with 3 bases between. This CDR3 comprises 12 residues. The CDR3 spells CAISESENTIYF. The CDR3 bases are TGTGCCATCAGTGAGTCGGAAAACACCATATATTTT.

The rearrangement uses TRBV15 and TRBJ1-2; 8 bases match TRBD1. Germline V gene data show CDR1 as LNHNV and CDR2 as YYDKDF (reference sequence). This CDR3 is 14 amino acids long. V lost 5 bases, J lost 6 bases, and 8 bases stayed unmatched. For the CDR3, the DNA is TGTGCCACCAGCCCCCGACAGGGGACCCATGGCTACACCTTC. Translating it yields CATSPRQGTHGYTF.

The genes are TRBV2 and TRBJ1-1; D not certain. The ends were cut back, 8 bases at V and 6 bases at J, with 13 bases in the middle. The length of the CDR3 is 12 residues. Germline CDR1 reads SNHLY; CDR2 reads FYNNEI. The DNA for the CDR3 is TGTGCCAGCCGGCGGGAAAAGCCTGAAGCTTTCTTT. This encodes CASRREKPEAFF.

This clonotype was counted ten times or more. The chain employs TRBV5-1 and TRBJ1-1, with 7 nucleotides matching TRBD1. Germline V gives CDR1 SGHRS, CDR2 YFSETQ. Trimming at V came to 4 bases and at J to 4 bases, leaving 4 bases not matched to a gene. This CDR3 is built from 13 residues. DNA of the CDR3: TGCGCCAGCAGCACCGGGACAGTCACTGAAGCTTTCTTT. It is translated as CASSTGTVTEAFF.

The table lists this clonotype with many counts. V is TRBV7-3 and J is TRBJ1-1, with D maybe TRBD1 (6 bases). The V gene's germline CDR1 is SGHTA and CDR2 FQGTGA. The CDR3 extends over 13 amino acids. V shed 2 bases and J shed 5 bases, with 9 bases lying between them. CDR3 amino acids: CASSLGGATEAFF. CDR3 sequence (DNA): TGTGCCAGCAGCTTAGGGGGGGCGACTGAAGCTTTCTTT.

This chain connects TRBV20-1 to TRBJ1-1; 10 bases are shared with TRBD1. V trimming: 3 bases; J trimming: 4 bases; junction bases outside the gene matches: 11. CDR3 length: 16 amino acids. The V gene's germline CDR1 is DFQATT and CDR2 SNEGSKA (reference sequence). The CDR3 protein is CSARSGTGERSTEAFF. As DNA, the CDR3 is TGCAGTGCTAGGTCAGGGACAGGGGAAAGGAGCACTGAAGCTTTCTTT.

This clonotype was observed at least ten times. The V and J genes are TRBV11-2 and TRBJ2-2; D perhaps matches TRBD2 (5 bases). The V gene lost 3 bases and the J gene lost 7 bases, with 15 bases spanning the gap. Germline-derived CDR1 and CDR2 are SGHAT and FQNNGV. The CDR3 has 15 residues. The CDR3 nucleotides read TGTGCCAGCAGCTTCGTGTGGGAGCCGGACGGGGAGCTGTTTTTT. This encodes CASSFVWEPDGELFF.

There are a few counts of this clonotype. The V call is TRBV27, the J call TRBJ1-1, with TRBD1 matching over 8 bases. V shed 10 bases, J shed 0 bases, and the junction held 10 bases outside the gene matches. From germline, CDR1 is MNHEY and CDR2 SMNVEV (reference sequence). The CDR3 totals 15 residues. The CDR3 coding sequence is TGTGCCACCGCATCACGACAGGGGCTGAACACTGAAGCTTTCTTT. Its protein product is CATASRQGLNTEAFF.

The CDR3 sequence: CSAPTEAGYTF. The CDR3 DNA sequence: TGCAGTGCACCGACGGAGGCTGGCTACACCTTC. The chain has TRBV20-1 and TRBJ1-2; no definite D call. This CDR3 has 11 residues. Trimming took off 6 bases at V and 7 bases at J, with 12 bases between the two ends. Germline loops: CDR1 DFQATT, CDR2 SNEGSKA (reference sequence).